The present T cell receptor beta chain was sequenced within a study of OX40 agonist ivuxolimab in advanced cancers. Whole-study context: Those enrolled were approximately 78% male, with a mean age of about 66 years and ages from 23 to 79.

Here immunoSEQ multiplex PCR was the method, and the copy in TCRdb shows in-frame clones only, minus some. The sample lists tens of thousands of clones, 85% to 90% occurring once. CDR1 is SGHAT and CDR2 is FQNNGV in the germline V gene. V was trimmed by 4 bases and J by 7 bases, leaving 24 bases between them. CDR3 length equals 17 residues. This TCR came from an adult with an advanced solid tumor such as melanoma, head and neck, liver or kidney cancer. The sequenced sample was CD4+ or CD8+ T cells sorted from blood, obtained in a trial of the OX40 agonist ivuxolimab. The chain has TRBV11-2 and TRBJ2-3; D may be TRBD2 (6 bases). This CDR3 is CASSSFARGLSMYTQYF. The CDR3 bases are TGTGCCAGCAGCTCGTTCGCCCGGGGACTTAGCATGTATACGCAGTATTTT. Supplemented by reference TRBV11-2 and TRBJ2-3, the full variable domain reads EAGVAQSPRYKIIEKRQSVAFWCNPISGHATLYWYQQILGQGPKLLIQFQNNGVVDDSQLPKDRFSAERLKGVDSTLKIQPAKLEDSAVYLCASSSFARGLSMYTQYFGPGTRLTVL.